The 2 T cell receptor beta chains below come from one sample, sequenced in a study of T cell responses to AZD1222 COVID-19 vaccine. TCRdb's copy holds only in-frame clones and misses some; the assay was immunoSEQ multiplex PCR. The sample shows about 110,000 clones, around 91% of them seen only once. Source: peripheral blood, taken on day 0 of AZD1222 vaccination. These receptors came from an adult in good health.

The chain has TRBV5-4 and TRBJ2-3; 7 bases align to TRBD1. CDR1 and CDR2 (germline): SGHNT, YYREEE (reference sequence). J gave up 4 bases and V 4 bases, and 3 bases lay outside the gene matches. This CDR3 has 13 amino acids. The CDR3 DNA reads TGTGCCAGCAGCACCGACAGGGCAGATACGCAGTATTTT. This translates into CASSTDRADTQYF.

The V gene is TRBV7-6, the J gene TRBJ1-6; D is possibly TRBD1 (5 bases). Trimming took off 6 bases at V and 7 bases at J, with 19 bases between the two ends. The CDR3 contains 16 residues. The germline V gene has CDR1 SGHVS and CDR2 FNYEAQ. DNA for the CDR3: TGTGCCAGCAGTGCGATGCAGGGATTTGGCAATTCACCCCTCCACTTT. It codes for CASSAMQGFGNSPLHF.